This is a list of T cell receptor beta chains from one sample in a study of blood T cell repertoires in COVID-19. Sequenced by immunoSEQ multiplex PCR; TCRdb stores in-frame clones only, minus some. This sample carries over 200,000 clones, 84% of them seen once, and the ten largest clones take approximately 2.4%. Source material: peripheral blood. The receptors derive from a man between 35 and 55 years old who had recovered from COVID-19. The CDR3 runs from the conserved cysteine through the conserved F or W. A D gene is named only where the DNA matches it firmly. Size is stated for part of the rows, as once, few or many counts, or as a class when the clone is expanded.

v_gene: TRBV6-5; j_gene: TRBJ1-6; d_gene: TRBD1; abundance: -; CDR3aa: CASSYYDRGASPLHF; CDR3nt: TGTGCCAGCAGTTACTATGACAGGGGGGCTTCACCCCTCCACTTT
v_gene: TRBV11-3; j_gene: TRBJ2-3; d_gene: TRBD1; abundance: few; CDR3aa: CASSIRQGGTDTQYF; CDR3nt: TGTGCCAGCAGCATCAGACAGGGGGGAACAGATACGCAGTATTTT
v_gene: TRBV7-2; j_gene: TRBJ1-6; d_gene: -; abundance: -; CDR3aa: CASSLGRGSPLHF; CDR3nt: TGTGCCAGCAGCTTAGGGCGGGGGTCACCCCTCCACTTT
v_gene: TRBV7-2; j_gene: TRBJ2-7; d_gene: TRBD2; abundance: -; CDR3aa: CASSLKPGGPNEQYF; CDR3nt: TGTGCCAGCAGCTTAAAACCGGGAGGGCCCAACGAGCAGTACTTC
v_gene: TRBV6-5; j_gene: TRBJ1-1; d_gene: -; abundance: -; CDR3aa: CASSYSFYTEAFF; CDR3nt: TGTGCCAGCAGTTACTCCTTCTACACTGAAGCTTTCTTT
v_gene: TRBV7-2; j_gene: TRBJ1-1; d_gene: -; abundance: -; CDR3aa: CASSFIGGSAFF; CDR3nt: TGTGCCAGCAGCTTTATTGGGGGCTCAGCTTTCTTT
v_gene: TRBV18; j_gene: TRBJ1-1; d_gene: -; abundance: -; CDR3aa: CASSPPEGRTEAFF; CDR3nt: TGTGCCAGCTCACCACCTGAAGGGAGGACTGAAGCTTTCTTT
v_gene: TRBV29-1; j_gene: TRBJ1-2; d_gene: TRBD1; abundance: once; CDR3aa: CSVDDPGGGYGYTF; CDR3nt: TGCAGCGTTGATGACCCAGGGGGCGGCTATGGCTACACCTTC
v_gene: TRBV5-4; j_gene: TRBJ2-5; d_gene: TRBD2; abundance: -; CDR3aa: CASSSAGGGDQETQYF; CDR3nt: TGTGCCAGCAGCTCCGCCGGCGGGGGAGACCAAGAGACCCAGTACTTC
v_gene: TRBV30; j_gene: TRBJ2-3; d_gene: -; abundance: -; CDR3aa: CAWSAGPNTQYF; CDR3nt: TGTGCCTGGAGTGCAGGGCCAAATACGCAGTATTTT
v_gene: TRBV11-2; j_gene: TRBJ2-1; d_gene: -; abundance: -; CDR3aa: CASSLDLQQDEQFF; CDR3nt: TGTGCCAGCAGCTTAGATCTCCAGCAGGATGAGCAGTTCTTC
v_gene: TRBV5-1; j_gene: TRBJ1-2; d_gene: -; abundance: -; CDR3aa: CASSAFVGGGYTF; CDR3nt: TGCGCCAGCAGCGCTTTCGTGGGAGGCGGCTACACCTTC
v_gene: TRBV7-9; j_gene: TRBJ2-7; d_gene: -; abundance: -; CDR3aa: CASSSLDRTNRYEQYF; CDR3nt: TGTGCCAGCAGCTCCCTAGACAGAACCAACCGCTACGAGCAGTACTTC
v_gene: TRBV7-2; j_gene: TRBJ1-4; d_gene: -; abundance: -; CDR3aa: CASSLRGDGEKLFF; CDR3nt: TGTGCCAGCAGCTTAAGGGGTGACGGCGAAAAACTGTTTTTT
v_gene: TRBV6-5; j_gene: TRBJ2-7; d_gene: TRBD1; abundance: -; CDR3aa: CASSYVPDRASEQYF; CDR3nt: TGTGCCAGCAGTTACGTCCCGGACAGGGCGAGTGAGCAGTACTTC
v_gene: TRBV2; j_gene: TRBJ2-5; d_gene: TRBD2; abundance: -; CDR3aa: CASKELAGQETQYF; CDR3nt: TGTGCCAGCAAGGAACTAGCGGGGCAAGAGACCCAGTACTTC
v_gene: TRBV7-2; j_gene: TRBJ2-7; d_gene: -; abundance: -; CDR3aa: CASSLVGGNDPHEQYF; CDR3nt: TGTGCCAGCAGCTTGGTTGGCGGGAATGATCCCCACGAGCAGTACTTC
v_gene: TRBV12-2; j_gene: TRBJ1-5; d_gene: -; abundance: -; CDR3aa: CASRLDRAVNQPQHF; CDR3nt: TGTGCAAGTCGCTTGGACAGGGCGGTCAATCAGCCCCAGCATTTT
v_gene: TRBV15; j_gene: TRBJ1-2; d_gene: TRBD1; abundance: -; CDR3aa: CATSRDLEGALGYTF; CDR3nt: TGTGCCACCAGCAGAGATCTCGAGGGGGCGCTGGGGTACACCTTC
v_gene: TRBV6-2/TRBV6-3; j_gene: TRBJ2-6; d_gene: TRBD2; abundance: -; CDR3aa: CASSREGAGANVLTF; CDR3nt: TGTGCCAGCAGTCGGGAGGGCGCTGGGGCCAACGTCCTGACTTTC
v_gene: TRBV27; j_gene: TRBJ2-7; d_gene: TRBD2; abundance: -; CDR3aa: CASSPMTSGGPSSYEQYF; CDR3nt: TGTGCCAGCAGTCCTATGACTAGCGGGGGGCCGAGCTCCTACGAGCAGTACTTC
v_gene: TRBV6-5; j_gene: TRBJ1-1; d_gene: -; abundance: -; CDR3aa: CASSYLGRRPEAFF; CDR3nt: TGTGCCAGCAGTTACCTAGGTAGAAGGCCTGAAGCTTTCTTT
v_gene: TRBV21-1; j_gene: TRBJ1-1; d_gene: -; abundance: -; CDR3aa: CASSKRAEGNTEAFF; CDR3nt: TGTGCCAGCAGCAAACGCGCGGAGGGGAACACTGAAGCTTTCTTT
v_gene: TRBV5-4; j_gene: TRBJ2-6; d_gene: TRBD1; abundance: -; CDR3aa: CASSSKQGAGYSGANVLTF; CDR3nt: TGTGCCAGCAGCTCTAAACAGGGGGCCGGATACTCTGGGGCCAACGTCCTGACTTTC
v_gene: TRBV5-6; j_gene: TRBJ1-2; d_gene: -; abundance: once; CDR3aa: CASRGGDAGNYGYTF; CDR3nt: TGTGCCAGCAGAGGGGGGGACGCTGGTAACTATGGCTACACCTTC
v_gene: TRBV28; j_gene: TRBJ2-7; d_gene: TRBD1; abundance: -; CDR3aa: CASSSTGAPTYEQYF; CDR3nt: TGTGCCAGCAGTTCAACAGGGGCCCCCACCTACGAGCAGTACTTC
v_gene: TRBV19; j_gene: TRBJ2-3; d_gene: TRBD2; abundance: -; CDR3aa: CASSVTSGTADTQYF; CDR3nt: TGTGCCAGTAGTGTGACTAGCGGGACAGCAGATACGCAGTATTTT
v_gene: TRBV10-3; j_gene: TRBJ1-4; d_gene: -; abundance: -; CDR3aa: CAISESPDSDNEKLFF; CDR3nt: TGTGCCATCAGTGAGTCCCCCGACAGTGATAATGAAAAACTGTTTTTT
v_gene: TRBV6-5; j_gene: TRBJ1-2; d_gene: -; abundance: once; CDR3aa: CASSQGRSYGYTF; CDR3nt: TGTGCCAGCAGTCAGGGGCGGAGCTATGGCTACACCTTC
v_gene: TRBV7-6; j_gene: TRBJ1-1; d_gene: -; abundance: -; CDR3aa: CASSSAGGMNTEAFF; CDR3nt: TGTGCCAGCAGCTCGGCGGGGGGGATGAACACTGAAGCTTTCTTT
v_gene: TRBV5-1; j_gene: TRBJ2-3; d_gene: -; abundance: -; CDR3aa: CASSKTGTEDTQYF; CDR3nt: TGCGCCAGCAGCAAGACAGGGACTGAAGATACGCAGTATTTT
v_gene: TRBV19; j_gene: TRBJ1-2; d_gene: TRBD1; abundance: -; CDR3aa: CASSIRQGANYGYTF; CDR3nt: TGTGCCAGTAGTATAAGACAGGGGGCCAACTATGGCTACACCTTC
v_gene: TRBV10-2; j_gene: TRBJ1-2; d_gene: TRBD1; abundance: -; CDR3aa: CASTHPGQGYYGYTF; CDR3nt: TGCGCCAGCACCCATCCGGGACAGGGGTACTATGGCTACACCTTC
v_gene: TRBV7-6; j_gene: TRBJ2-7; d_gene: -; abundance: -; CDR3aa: CASSRTALSYEQYF; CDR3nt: TGTGCCAGCAGTCGGACAGCCCTCTCCTACGAGCAGTACTTC
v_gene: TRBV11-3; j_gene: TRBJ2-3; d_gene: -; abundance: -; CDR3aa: CASSLTGRTDTQYF; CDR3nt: TGTGCCAGCAGCTTAACGGGGAGAACAGATACGCAGTATTTT
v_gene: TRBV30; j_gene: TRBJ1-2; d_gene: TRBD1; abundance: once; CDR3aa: CAWGGTGSYTF; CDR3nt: TGTGCCTGGGGAGGGACAGGGAGTTACACCTTC
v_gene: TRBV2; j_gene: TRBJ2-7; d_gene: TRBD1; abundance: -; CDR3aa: CASSSIRQGESYEQYF; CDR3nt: TGTGCCAGCAGTTCTATCAGACAGGGGGAAAGCTACGAGCAGTACTTC
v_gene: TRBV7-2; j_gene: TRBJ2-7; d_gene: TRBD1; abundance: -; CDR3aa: CASTQNRGDYEQYF; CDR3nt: TGTGCCAGCACCCAGAACAGGGGGGACTACGAGCAGTACTTC
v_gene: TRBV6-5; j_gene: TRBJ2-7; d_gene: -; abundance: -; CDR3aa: CASSYSSGGSYEQYF; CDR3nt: TGTGCCAGCAGTTACTCTAGCGGAGGCTCCTACGAGCAGTACTTC
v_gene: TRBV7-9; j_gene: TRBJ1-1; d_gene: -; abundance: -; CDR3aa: CASSLGAGGATEAFF; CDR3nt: TGTGCCAGCAGCTTAGGGGCGGGAGGTGCCACTGAAGCTTTCTTT